This T cell receptor beta chain was found in a study of T cell repertoires in cytomegalovirus infection. Study-wide results and limits: Carriers of CMV and the relevant HLA type were discriminated by public TCR beta frequency. What dominated the ex vivo response were HLA-C-restricted CMV-specific TCR beta clonotypes.

Germline-derived CDR1 and CDR2 are SGHRS and YFSETQ. This CDR3 has 17 amino acids. The J segment lost 4 bases and the V segment lost 0 bases, leaving 4 bases of the junction unmatched. MiXCR was run by TCRdb on the reads, yielding one entry per CDR3 protein. The sample carries about 300,000 distinct CDR3 sequences, roughly 24% recorded once. This clonotype has only a few counts. The antigen remains undetermined. The sample comprised PBMCs. V gene TRBV5-1 combines with J gene TRBJ2-1, with 13 bases fitting TRBD2. This TCR was sampled from a human donor in good health (CMV status not recorded). Some clones in this sample may be carry-over from other donors' samples. The CDR3 region is CASSLVGLAGSYNEQFF. The DNA for the CDR3 is TGCGCCAGCAGCTTGGTGGGACTAGCGGGGAGTTACAATGAGCAGTTCTTC.